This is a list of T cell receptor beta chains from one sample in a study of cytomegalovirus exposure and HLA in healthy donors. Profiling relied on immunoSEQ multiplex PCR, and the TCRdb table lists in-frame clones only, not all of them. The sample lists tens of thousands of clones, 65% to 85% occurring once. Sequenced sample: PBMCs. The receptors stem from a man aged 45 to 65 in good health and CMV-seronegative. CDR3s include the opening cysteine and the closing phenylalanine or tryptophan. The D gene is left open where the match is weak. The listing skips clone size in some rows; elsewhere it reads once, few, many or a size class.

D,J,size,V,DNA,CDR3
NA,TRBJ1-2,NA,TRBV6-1,TGTGCCAGCAGTGACAGGGACTATGGCTACACCTTC,CASSDRDYGYTF
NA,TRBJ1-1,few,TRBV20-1,TGCAGTGCTAGAGTTGGAGGGAGGGCTTTCTTT,CSARVGGRAFF
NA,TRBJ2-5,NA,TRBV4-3,TGCGCCAGCAGCCAAAGCCAGGGAAGGGGAGAGACCCAGTACTTC,CASSQSQGRGETQYF
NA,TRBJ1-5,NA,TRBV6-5,TGTGCCAGCAGTTACTCAGGGCCAGGGAGCAATCAGCCCCAGCATTTT,CASSYSGPGSNQPQHF
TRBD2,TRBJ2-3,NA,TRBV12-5,TGTGCTAGTGCCCCGACTAGCGTCACAGATACGCAGTATTTT,CASAPTSVTDTQYF
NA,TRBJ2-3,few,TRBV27,TGTGCCAGCAGTTTATCGCGGGGCGGGGCAGATACGCAGTATTTT,CASSLSRGGADTQYF
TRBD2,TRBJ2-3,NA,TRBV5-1,TGCGCCAGCAGCGGGCTGGTAGCGGGGGCAGATACGCAGTATTTT,CASSGLVAGADTQYF
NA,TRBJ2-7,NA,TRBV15,TGTGCCACCAGCAGCCGGGACAAACTTTACGAGCAGTACTTC,CATSSRDKLYEQYF
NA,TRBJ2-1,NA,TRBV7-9,TGTGCCAGCAGCCTCGGTCTCGGCACCGGGAATGAGCAGTTCTTC,CASSLGLGTGNEQFF
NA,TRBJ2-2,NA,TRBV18,TGTGCCAGCCGAAGCATGGGGGACGGAGGGACCGGGGAGCTGTTTTTT,CASRSMGDGGTGELFF
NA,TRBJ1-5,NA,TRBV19,TGTGCCAGTAGTATAGAACAGACGAGGGGCAATCAGCCCCAGCATTTT,CASSIEQTRGNQPQHF
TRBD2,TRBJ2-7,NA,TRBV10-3,TGTGCCACGCGGGAGGTCTACGAGCAGTACTTC,CATREVYEQYF
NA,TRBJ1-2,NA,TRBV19,TGTGCCAGTAGTATATCATACACAACTAACTATGGCTACACCTTC,CASSISYTTNYGYTF
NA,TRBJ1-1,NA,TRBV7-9,TGTTCCAGCAGCCAGACGTCAGGGACTGAAGCTTTCTTT,CSSSQTSGTEAFF
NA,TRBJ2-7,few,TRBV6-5,TGTGCCAGCAGTCTGAGTGACAGGACCTACGAGCAGTACTTC,CASSLSDRTYEQYF
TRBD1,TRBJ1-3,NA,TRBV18,TGTGCCAGCTCACCTCAAGGGACAGGGGATGGAAACACCATATATTTT,CASSPQGTGDGNTIYF
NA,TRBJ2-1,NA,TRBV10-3,TGTGCCATCATGTCAGGGATCGACAATGAGCAGTTCTTC,CAIMSGIDNEQFF
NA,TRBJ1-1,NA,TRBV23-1,TGCGCCAGCACCGGACATAGGGTCACTGAAGCTTTCTTT,CASTGHRVTEAFF
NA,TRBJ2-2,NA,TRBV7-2,TGTGCCAGCACCAGACGGAGGGGAGGAAACACCGGGGAGCTGTTTTTT,CASTRRRGGNTGELFF
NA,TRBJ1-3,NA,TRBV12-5,TGTGCTAGTGGTTTGGTACTATCCCCAGGGCCTGGAAACACCATATATTTT,CASGLVLSPGPGNTIYF
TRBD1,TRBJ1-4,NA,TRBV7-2,TGTGCCAGCAGCGTAACAGGGGGCGGTGAAAAACTGTTTTTT,CASSVTGGGEKLFF
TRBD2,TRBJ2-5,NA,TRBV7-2,TGTGCCAGCAGTCCGTGGGGCGGGGGGGAGGCCCAGTACTTC,CASSPWGGGEAQYF
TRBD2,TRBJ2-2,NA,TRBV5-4,TGTGCCAGCAGCCCCAGCGGGACTCTCACCGGGGAGCTGTTTTTT,CASSPSGTLTGELFF
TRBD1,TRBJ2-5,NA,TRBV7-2,TGTGCCAGCAGCTCGCGGTATGGCGGGACAGGGTCCCAAGAGACCCAGTACTTC,CASSSRYGGTGSQETQYF
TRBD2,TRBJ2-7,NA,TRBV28,TGTGCCAGCAGTTTATTCAGCGGACTAGCGGGAGCATACGAGCAGTACTTC,CASSLFSGLAGAYEQYF
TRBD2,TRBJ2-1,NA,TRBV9,TGTGCCAGCAGCGTAGAAAGCGGGAGGGCTGATGAGCAGTTCTTC,CASSVESGRADEQFF
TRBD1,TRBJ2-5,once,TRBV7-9,TGTTCCAGCAGCTCGGTTAAGGGGGCAAAGACCCAGTACTTC,CSSSSVKGAKTQYF
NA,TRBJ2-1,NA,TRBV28,TGTGCCAGCAGTTCGGGAAGGTACAATGAGCAGTTCTTC,CASSSGRYNEQFF
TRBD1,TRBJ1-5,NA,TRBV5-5,TGTGCCAGCAGCCTGGCAACTGGACAGGCATATAGCAATCAGCCCCAGCATTTT,CASSLATGQAYSNQPQHF
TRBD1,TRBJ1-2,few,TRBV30,TGTGCCTGGAGTTCGGGACAGGGGGCTAATGGCTACACCTTC,CAWSSGQGANGYTF
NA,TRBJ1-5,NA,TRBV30,TGTGCCTGGAGTTCCGGGGTCGTGCAGCCCCAGCATTTT,CAWSSGVVQPQHF
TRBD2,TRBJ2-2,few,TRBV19,TGTGCCAGTAGTAAACGGGGGGGCCGGGTCGGGGAGCTGTTTTTT,CASSKRGGRVGELFF
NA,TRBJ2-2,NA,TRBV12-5,TGTGCTAGTGTCATGGACTGGAACACCGGGGAGCTGTTTTTT,CASVMDWNTGELFF
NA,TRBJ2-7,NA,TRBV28,TGTGCCAGCAGTTTTGAAGGCTGGGCTGGCGCTCAGTACTTC,CASSFEGWAGAQYF
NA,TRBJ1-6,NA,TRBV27,TGTGCCAGCAGTTTACGGCGGAGCTCCTATAATTCCCCCCTCCACTTT,CASSLRRSSYNSPLHF
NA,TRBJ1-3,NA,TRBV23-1,TGCGCCAGCAGTCCCGGGGTTTCAGGAAACACCATATATTTT,CASSPGVSGNTIYF
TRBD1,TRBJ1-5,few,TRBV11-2,TGTGCCAGCAGCTCGACAGGGACCCTCGCCGGGAGCAATCAGCCCCAGCATTTT,CASSSTGTLAGSNQPQHF
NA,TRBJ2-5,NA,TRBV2,TGTGCCAGCAGTGTTAACAGACAAGAGACCCAGTACTTC,CASSVNRQETQYF
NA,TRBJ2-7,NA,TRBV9,TGTGCCAGCAGCGTAGGCGGATTATCCTACGAGCAGTACTTC,CASSVGGLSYEQYF
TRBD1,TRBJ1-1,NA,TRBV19,TGTGCCAGTAGTAAAGGGACAGGGGGCCGAACTGAAGCTTTCTTT,CASSKGTGGRTEAFF
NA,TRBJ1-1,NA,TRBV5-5,TGTGCCAGCAGCTTGCTGGGCGGGAGGGGCACTGAAGCTTTCTTT,CASSLLGGRGTEAFF
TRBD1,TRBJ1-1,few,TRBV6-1,TGTGCCAGCGCTAATAGGAGACAGGGGACTGAAGCTTTCTTT,CASANRRQGTEAFF
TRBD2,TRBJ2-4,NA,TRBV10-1,TGCGCCAGCGGACTAGCGGGGGCCACAGCCAAAAACATTCAGTACTTC,CASGLAGATAKNIQYF
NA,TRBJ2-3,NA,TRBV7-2,TGTGCCAGCAGCTTATCCCGGGAAGATACGCAGTATTTT,CASSLSREDTQYF
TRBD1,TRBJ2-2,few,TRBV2,TGTGCCAGCCGTGGAACAGGGGGGACCGGGGAGCTGTTTTTT,CASRGTGGTGELFF
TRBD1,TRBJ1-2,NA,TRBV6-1,TGTGCCAGCAGCGAAACAGGGGGAGGGAATGGCTACACCTTC,CASSETGGGNGYTF
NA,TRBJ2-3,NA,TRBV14,TGTGCCAGCTCCCATGGAGCATACACAGATACGCAGTATTTT,CASSHGAYTDTQYF
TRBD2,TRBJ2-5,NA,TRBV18,TGTGCCAGCTCACCGGGGAGGGTAGAGACCCAGTACTTC,CASSPGRVETQYF
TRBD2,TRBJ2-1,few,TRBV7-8,TGTGCCAGCAGGGGTCTAGCGGGAGGCTCCTACAATGAGCAGTTCTTC,CASRGLAGGSYNEQFF
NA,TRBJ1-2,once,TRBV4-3,TGCGCCAGCAGCCAAGATCGACAGGCAGCTAACTATGGCTACACCTTC,CASSQDRQAANYGYTF
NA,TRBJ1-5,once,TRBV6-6,TGTGCCAGCAGTTACGTGGGGGCAGGCAATCAGCCCCAGCATTTT,CASSYVGAGNQPQHF
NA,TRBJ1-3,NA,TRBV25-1,TGTGCCAGCAGTGAGTTCGGGACTGGAAACACCATATATTTT,CASSEFGTGNTIYF
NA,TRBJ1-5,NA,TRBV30,TGTGCCTGGAGTGTATCGGGGAATTGGCAGCCCCAGCATTTT,CAWSVSGNWQPQHF